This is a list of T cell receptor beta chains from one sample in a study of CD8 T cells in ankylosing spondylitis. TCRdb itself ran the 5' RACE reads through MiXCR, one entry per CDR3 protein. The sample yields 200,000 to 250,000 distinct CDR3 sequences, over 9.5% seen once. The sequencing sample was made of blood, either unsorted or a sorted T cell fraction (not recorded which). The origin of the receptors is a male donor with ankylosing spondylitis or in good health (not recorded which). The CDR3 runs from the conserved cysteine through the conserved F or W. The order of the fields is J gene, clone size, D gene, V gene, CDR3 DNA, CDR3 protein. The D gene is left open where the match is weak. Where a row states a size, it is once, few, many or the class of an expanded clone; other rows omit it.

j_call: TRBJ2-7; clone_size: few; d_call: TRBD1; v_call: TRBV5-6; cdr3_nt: TGTGCCAGCAGCCCGATCGGACAGGGAGTCGGGGCCTACGAGCAGTACTTC; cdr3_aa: CASSPIGQGVGAYEQYF
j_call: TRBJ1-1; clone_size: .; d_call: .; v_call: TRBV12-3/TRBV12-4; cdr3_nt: TGTGCCAGCAGTTTATCGGGGAGCGCCACTGAAGCTTTCTTT; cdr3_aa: CASSLSGSATEAFF
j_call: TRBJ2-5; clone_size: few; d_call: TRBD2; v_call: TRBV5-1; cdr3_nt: TGCGCCAGCAGCCCCGGACTAGCGGCTCAAGAGACCCAGTACTTC; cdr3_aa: CASSPGLAAQETQYF
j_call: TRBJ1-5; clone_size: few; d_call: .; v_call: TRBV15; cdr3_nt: TGTGCCACCAGCAGAGATGGGGTATATGGGGAGCCCCAGCATTTT; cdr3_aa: CATSRDGVYGEPQHF
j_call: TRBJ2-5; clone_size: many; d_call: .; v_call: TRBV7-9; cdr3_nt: TGTGCCAGCAGCCCCCAGGGGATCGAAGAGACCCAGTACTTC; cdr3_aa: CASSPQGIEETQYF
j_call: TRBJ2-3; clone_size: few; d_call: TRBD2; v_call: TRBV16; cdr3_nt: TGTGCCAGCAGCCAATTTCGGCCTAGCGGGGCCGAAGGAGCAGATACGCAGTATTTT; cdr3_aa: CASSQFRPSGAEGADTQYF
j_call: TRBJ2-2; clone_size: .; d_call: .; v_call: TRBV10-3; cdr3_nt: TGTGCCATCAGTGAGTCCTCCGGGGGCACCGGGGAGCTGTTTTTT; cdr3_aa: CAISESSGGTGELFF
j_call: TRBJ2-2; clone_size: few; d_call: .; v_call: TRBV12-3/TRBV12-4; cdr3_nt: TGTGCCAGCAGTTTTCACAGGGAATCCGGGGAGCTGTTTTTT; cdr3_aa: CASSFHRESGELFF
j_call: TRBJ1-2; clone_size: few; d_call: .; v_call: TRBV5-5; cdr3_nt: TGTGCCAGCAGCTTGCTTGTTGGGAGAGACAGTTCGAGAGGCTACACCTTC; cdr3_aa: CASSLLVGRDSSRGYTF
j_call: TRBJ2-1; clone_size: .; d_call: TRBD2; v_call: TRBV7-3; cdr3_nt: TGTGCCAGCAGCATTCTAGCGGGGGGGCCTTCGTTCTTC; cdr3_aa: CASSILAGGPSFF
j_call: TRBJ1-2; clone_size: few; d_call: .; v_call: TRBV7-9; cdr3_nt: TGTGCCAGCAGCTTAGATTGGGGAGGGATCAAGAATGGCTACACCTTC; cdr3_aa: CASSLDWGGIKNGYTF
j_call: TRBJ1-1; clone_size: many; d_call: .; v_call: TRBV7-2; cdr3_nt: TGTGCCAGCAGTTATGGGGATGAAGCTTTCTTT; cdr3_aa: CASSYGDEAFF
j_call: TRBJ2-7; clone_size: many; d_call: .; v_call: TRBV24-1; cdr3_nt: TGTGCCACCAGTGATTACCCCAAGTCGGGGACCTACGAGCAGTACTTC; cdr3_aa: CATSDYPKSGTYEQYF
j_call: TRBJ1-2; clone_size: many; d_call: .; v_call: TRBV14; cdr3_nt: TGTGCCAGCAGCCGAGGGCAGGAGGACTATGGCTACACCTTC; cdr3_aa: CASSRGQEDYGYTF
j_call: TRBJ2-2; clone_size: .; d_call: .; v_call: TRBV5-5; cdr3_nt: TGTGCCAGCAGCTTGGGGGGGGGACAGAAGAACACCGGGGAGCTGTTTTTT; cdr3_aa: CASSLGGGQKNTGELFF
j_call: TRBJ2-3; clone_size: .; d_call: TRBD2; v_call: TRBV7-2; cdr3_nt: TGTGCCAGCAGCAGGGATGCGGGGGGGTTCACAGATACGCAGTATTTT; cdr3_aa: CASSRDAGGFTDTQYF
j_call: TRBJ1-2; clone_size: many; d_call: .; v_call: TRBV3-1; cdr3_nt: TGTGCCAGCAGCCAAGATGTGGCCCGCTATGGCTACACCTTC; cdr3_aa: CASSQDVARYGYTF
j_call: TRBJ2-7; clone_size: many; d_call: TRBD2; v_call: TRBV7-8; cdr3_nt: TGTGCCAGCAGCTTAGCGATCGGGAGGGGGTACTTC; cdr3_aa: CASSLAIGRGYF
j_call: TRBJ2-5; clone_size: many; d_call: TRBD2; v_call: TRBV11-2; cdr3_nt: TGTGCCAGCAGCTTAGTGGGTAGAACTAGCGGGGGGGCTAGAGAGACCCAGTACTTC; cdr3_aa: CASSLVGRTSGGARETQYF
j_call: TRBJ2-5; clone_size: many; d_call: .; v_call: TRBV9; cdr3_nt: TGTGCCAGCAGCGTAGAATACCAAGAGACCCAGTACTTC; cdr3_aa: CASSVEYQETQYF
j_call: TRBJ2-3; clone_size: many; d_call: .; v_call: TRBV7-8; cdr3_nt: TGTGCCAGCAGCTCTCTCGTAAGGTCAGATACGCAGTATTTT; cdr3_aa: CASSSLVRSDTQYF
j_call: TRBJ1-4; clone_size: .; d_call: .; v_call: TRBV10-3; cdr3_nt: TGTGCCATCAGCCAGGGTGGGGATAATGAAAAACTGTTTTTT; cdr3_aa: CAISQGGDNEKLFF
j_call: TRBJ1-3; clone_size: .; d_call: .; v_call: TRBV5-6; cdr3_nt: TGTGCCAGCAGCTTGGGCGAAGGATATGGAAACACCATATATTTT; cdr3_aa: CASSLGEGYGNTIYF
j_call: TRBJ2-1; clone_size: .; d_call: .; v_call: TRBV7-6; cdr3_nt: TGTGCCAGCAGCTTAGAGATTAGCAGCAATGAGCAGTTCTTC; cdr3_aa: CASSLEISSNEQFF
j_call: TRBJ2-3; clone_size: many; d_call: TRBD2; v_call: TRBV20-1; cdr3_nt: TGCAGTGCGGACCGGGGGGGGGACACAGATACGCAGTATTTT; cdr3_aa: CSADRGGDTDTQYF
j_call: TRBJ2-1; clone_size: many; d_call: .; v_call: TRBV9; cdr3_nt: TGTGCCAGCAGCGTAGCGGGGAATGTCTTTGATGAGCAGTTCTTC; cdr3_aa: CASSVAGNVFDEQFF
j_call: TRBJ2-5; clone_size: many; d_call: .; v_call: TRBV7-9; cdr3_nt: TGTGCCGGAACGGGACGGAACCAAGAGACCCAGTACTTC; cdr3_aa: CAGTGRNQETQYF
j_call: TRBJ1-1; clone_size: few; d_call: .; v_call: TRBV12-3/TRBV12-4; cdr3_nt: TGTGCCAGCAGTTTCTGGCAGGCGAACACTGAAGCTTTCTTT; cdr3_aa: CASSFWQANTEAFF
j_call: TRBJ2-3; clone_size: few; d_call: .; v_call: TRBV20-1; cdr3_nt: TGCAGTGCTAGAGATCCGGGGAGCACAGATACGCAGTATTTT; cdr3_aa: CSARDPGSTDTQYF
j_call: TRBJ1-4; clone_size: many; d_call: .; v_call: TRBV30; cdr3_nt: TGTGCCTATACCGGGGGAGAAAAACTGTTTTTT; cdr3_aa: CAYTGGEKLFF
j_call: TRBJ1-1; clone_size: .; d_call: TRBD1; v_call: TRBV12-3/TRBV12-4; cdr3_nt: TGTGCCAGCAGCAGACAGGGCCAAACTGAAGCTTTCTTT; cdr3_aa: CASSRQGQTEAFF
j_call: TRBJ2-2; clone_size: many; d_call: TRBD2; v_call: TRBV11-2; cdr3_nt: TGTGCCAGCAGCCTCGGGGGGGGGTTCACCGGGGAGCTGTTTTTT; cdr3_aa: CASSLGGGFTGELFF
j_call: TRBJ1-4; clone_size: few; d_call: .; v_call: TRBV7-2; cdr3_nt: TGTGCCAGCAGCGCCGACGGTTGGGCACTGTTTTTT; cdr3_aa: CASSADGWALFF
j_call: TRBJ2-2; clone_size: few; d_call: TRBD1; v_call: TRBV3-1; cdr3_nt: TGTGCCAGCAGCCTAGTAGGGGGCGATCTTGTGGGCACCGGGGAGCTGTTTTTT; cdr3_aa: CASSLVGGDLVGTGELFF
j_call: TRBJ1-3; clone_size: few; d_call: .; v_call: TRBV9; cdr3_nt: TGTGCCAGCAGCGTAGGGGTCGGCTCTGGAAACACCATATATTTT; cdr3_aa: CASSVGVGSGNTIYF
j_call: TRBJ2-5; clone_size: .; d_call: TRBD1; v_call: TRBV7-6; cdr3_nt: TGTGCCAGCAGCTTAGACAGGGGGCGAGAGACCCAGTACTTC; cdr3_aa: CASSLDRGRETQYF
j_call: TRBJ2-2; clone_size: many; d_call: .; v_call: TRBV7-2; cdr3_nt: TGTGCCAGCAGCTTATCGGGGTGGCAGAACACCGGGGAGCTGTTTTTT; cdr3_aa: CASSLSGWQNTGELFF
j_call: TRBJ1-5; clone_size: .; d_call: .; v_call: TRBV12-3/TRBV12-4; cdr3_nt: TGTGCCAGCAGTTTAGCGAAGGATCAGCCCCAGCATTTT; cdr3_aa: CASSLAKDQPQHF
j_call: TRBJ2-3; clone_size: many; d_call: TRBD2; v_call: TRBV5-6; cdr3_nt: TGTGCCAGCAGCCCCACGGGACTAGAAGGTACAGATACGCAGTATTTT; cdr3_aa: CASSPTGLEGTDTQYF
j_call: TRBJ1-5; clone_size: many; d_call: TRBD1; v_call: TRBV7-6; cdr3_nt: TGTGCCAGCAGCTCCAACGTAGGGGACAGGGCCAATCAGCCCCAGCATTTT; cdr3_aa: CASSSNVGDRANQPQHF
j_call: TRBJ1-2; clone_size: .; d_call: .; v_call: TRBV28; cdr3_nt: TGTGCCAGCAGTTCGGGGACGAATGACTATGGCTACACCTTC; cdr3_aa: CASSSGTNDYGYTF
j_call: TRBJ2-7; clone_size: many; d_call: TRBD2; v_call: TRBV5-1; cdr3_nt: TGCGCCAGCAGCCGCCTATCTGGCGGGGGGTTTCCCCCGGGCTACGAGCAGTACTTC; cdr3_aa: CASSRLSGGGFPPGYEQYF
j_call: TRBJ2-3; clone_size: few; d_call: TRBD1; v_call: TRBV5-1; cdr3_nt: TGCGCCAGCAGCCCCCGGGCAGGGGGCCCCCCAGATACGCAGTATTTT; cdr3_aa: CASSPRAGGPPDTQYF
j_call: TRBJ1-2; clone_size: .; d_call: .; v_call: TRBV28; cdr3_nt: TGTGCCAGCAGCCAACTGGACAGCCCGTATGGCTACACCTTC; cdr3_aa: CASSQLDSPYGYTF
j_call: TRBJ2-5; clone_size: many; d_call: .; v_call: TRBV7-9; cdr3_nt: TGTGCCAGCAGCCCCAAGGTGTCGGGGGACTTGGAGACCCAGTACTTC; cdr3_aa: CASSPKVSGDLETQYF
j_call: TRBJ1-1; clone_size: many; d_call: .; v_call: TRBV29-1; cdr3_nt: TGCAGCGTTGTTGGGATGAACACTGAAGCTTTCTTT; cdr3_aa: CSVVGMNTEAFF
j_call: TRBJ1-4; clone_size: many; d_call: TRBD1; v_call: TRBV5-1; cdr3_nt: TGCGCCAGCAGCTTAGAAGGGACAGGGTGGAATGAAAAACTGTTTTTT; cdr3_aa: CASSLEGTGWNEKLFF
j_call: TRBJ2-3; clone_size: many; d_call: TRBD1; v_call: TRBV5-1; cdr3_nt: TGCGCCAGCAGCTTGGCAGGGGGCGAAGATACGCAGTATTTT; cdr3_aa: CASSLAGGEDTQYF